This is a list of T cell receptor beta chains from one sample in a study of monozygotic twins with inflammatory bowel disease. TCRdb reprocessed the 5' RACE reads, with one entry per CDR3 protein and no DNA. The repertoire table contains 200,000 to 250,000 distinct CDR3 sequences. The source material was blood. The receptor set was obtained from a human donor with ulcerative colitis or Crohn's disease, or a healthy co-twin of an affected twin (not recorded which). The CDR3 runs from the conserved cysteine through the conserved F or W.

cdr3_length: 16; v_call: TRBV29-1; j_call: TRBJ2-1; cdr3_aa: CSVKGIRPSSYNEQFF
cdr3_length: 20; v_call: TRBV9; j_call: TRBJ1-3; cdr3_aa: CASTLRKTLKVCDNRNTIYF
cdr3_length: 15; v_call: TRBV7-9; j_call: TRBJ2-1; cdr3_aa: CASSEPPGIDNEQFF
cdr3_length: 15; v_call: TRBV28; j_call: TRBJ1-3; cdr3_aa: CASSPGGARGNTIYF
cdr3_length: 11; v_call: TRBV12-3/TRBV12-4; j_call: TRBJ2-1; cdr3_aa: CASSLALEQFF
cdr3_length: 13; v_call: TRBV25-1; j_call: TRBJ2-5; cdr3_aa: CASSWYSQETQYF
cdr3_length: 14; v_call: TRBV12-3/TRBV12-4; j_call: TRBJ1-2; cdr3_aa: CASWTGGFNYGYTF
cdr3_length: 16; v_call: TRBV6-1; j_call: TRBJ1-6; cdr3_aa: CASSMRGGSYNSPLHF
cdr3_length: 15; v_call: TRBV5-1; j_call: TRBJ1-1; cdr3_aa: CASSPIVSGASEAFF
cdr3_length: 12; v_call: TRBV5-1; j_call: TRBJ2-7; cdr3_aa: CASGRVQGEQYF
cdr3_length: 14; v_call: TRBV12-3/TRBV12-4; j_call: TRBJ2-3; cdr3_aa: CASGTWGRSDTQYF
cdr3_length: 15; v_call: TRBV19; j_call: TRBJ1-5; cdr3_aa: CASSRQGPGNQPQHF
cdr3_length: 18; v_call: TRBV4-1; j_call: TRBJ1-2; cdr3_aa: CASSPDSPREAPDYGYTF
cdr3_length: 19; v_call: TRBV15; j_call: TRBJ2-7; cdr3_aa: CATSRDRDTGGPFGWEQYF
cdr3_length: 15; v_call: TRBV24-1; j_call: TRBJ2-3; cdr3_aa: CATSDFGQGTDTQYF
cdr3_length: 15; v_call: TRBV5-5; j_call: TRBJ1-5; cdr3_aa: CASSFGPRVNQPQHF
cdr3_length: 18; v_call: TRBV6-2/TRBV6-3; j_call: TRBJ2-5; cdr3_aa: CASSPPTSGPWPSETQYF
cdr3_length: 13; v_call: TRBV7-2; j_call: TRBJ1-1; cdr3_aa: CASRKGRNTEAFF
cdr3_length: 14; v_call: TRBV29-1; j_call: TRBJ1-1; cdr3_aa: CSASGEGGSTEAFF
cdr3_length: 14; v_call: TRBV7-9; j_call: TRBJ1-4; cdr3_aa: CASSHFATNEKLFF
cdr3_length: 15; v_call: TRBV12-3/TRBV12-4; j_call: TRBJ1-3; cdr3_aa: CASRRGDLSGNTIYF
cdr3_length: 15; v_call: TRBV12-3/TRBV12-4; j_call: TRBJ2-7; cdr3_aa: CASRHSGTGGYEQYF
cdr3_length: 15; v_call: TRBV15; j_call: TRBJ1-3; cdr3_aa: CATSRSGFSGNTIYF
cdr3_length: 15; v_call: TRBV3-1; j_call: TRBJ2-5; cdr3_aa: CASSQGLTGQETQYF
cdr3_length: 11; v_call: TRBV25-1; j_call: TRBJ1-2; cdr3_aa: CASSDPVGYTF
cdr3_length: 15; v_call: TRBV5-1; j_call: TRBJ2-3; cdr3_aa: CASSYLAVRTDTQYF
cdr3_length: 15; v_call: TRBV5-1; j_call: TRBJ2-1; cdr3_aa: CASSFLAGGPGEQFF
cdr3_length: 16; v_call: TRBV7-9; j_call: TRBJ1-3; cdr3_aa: CASSLSGSHRGNTIYF
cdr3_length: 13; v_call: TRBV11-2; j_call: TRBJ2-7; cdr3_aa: CASSLELSGGQYF
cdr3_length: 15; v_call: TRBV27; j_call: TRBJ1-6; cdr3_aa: CASSPDQASNSPLHF
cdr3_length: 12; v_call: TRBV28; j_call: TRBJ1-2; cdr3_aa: CASTLGGYGYTF
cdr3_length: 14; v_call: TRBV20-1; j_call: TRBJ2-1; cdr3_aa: CSASGDSSYNEQFF
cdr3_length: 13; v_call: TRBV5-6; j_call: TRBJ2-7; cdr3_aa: CASSIRGSYEQYF
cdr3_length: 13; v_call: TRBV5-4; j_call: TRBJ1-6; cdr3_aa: CASSLEQDSPLHF
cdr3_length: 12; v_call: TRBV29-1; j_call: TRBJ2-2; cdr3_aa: CSADRDSGELFF
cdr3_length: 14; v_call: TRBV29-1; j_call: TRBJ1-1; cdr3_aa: CSVSLLTVRTEAFF
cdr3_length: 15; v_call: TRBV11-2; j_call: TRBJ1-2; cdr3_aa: CASSLAGQGNYGYTF
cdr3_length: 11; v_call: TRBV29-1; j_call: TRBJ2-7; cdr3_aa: CSVVQSYEQYF
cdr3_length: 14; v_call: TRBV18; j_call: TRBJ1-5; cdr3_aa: CASSPERGNQPQHF
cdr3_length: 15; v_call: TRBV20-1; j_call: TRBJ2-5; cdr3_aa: CSASRPGVQQETQYF
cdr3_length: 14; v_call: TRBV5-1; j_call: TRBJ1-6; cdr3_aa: CASRPEADNSPLHF
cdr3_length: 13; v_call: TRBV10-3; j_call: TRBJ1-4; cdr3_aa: CAISERAAEKLFF
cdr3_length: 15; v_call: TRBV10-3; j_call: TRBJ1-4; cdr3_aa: CAISESTAPYEKLFF